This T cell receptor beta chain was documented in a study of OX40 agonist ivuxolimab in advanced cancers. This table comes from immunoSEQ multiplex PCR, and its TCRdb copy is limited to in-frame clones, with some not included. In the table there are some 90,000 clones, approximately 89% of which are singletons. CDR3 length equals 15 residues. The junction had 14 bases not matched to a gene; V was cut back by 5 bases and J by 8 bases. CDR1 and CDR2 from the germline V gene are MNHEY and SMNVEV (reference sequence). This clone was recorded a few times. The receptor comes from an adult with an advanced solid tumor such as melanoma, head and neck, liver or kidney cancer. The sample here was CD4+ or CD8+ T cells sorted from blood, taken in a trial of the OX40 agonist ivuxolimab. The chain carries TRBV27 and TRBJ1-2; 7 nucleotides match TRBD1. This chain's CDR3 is CASSPRQGSTMGYTF. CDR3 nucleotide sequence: TGTGCCAGCAGTCCGAGACAGGGATCCACTATGGGCTACACCTTC.